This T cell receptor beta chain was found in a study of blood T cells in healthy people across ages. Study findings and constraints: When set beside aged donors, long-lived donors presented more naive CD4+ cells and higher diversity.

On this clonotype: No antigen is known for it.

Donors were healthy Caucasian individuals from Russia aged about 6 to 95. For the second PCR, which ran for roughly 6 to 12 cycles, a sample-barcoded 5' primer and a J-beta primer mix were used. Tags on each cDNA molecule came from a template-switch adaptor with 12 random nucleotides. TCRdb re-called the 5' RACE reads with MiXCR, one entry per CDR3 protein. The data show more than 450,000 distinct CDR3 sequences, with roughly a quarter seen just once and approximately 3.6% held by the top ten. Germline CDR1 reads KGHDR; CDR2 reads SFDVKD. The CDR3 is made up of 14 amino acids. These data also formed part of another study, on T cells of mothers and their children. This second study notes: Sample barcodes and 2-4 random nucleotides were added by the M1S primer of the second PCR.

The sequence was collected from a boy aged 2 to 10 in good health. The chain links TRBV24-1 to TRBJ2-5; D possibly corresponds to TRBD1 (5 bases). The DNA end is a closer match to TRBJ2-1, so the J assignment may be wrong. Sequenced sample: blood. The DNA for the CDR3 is TGTGCCACCAGTAGCCCTTCCCAGGGCAATGAGCAGTTCTTC. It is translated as CATSSPSQGNEQFF.